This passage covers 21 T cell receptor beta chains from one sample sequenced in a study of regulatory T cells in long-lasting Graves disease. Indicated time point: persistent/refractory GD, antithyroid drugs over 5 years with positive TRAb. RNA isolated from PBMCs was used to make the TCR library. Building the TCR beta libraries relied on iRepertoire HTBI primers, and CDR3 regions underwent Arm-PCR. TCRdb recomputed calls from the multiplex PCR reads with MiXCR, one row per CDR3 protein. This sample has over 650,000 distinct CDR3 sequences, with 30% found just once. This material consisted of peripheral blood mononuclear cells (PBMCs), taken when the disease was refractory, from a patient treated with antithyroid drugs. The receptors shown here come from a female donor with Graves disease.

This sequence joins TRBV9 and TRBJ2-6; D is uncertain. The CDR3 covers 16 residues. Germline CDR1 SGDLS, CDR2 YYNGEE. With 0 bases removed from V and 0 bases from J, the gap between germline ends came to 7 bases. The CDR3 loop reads CASSVVRASGANVLTF. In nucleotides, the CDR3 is TGTGCCAGCAGCGTAGTAAGGGCCTCTGGGGCCAACGTCCTGACTTTC.

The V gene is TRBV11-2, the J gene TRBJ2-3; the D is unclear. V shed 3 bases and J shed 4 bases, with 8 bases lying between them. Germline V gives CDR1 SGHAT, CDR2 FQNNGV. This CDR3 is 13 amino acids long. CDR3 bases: TGTGCCAGCAGCTTGGTGGCCTCAGATACGCAGTATTTT. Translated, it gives CASSLVASDTQYF.

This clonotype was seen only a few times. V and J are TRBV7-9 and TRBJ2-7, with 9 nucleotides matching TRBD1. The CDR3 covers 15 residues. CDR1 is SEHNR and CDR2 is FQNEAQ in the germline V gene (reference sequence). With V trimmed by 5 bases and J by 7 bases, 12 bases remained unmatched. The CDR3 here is CASSLGTGSNWEQYF. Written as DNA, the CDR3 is TGTGCCAGCAGCCTGGGGACAGGGAGTAACTGGGAGCAGTACTTC. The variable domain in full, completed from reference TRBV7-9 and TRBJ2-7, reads DTGVSQNPRHKITKRGQNVTFRCDPISEHNRLYWYRQTLGQGPEFLTYFQNEAQLEKSRLLSDRFSAERPKGSFSTLEIQRTEQGDSAMYLCASSLGTGSNWEQYFGPGTRLTVT.

The CDR3 sequence: CASSPGTSGRSADTQYF. The CDR3 bases are TGTGCCAGCAGCCCCGGGACTAGCGGGAGAAGTGCAGATACGCAGTATTTT. The gene calls are TRBV11-2 and TRBJ2-3; 14 nucleotides align to TRBD2. V lost 5 bases to trimming and J lost 4 bases; unmatched junction nucleotides: 8. CDR1 and CDR2 from the germline V gene are SGHAT and FQNNGV. The CDR3 covers 17 residues.

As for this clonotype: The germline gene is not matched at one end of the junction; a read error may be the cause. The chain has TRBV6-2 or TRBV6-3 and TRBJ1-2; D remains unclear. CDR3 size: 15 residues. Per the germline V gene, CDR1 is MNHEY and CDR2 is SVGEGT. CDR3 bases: TGTGCCAGCAGCCAGAGACTTCAGAGTAACGATGGCTACACCTTC. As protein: CASSQRLQSNDGYTF.

CDR3 sequence (DNA): TGTGCCAGCAGTTACCCGACACTAAACACTGAAGCTTTCTTT. Translating gives CASSYPTLNTEAFF. This chain links TRBV6-2 or TRBV6-3 with TRBJ1-1; D unresolved. V lost 2 bases and J lost 2, with 9 bases in between. The CDR3 runs 14 residues. Germline CDR1 is MNHEY and CDR2 is SVGEGT.

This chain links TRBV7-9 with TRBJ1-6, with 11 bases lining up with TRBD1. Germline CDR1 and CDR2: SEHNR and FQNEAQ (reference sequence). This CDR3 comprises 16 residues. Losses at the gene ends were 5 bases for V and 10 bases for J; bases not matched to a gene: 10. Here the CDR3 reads CASSRYGTGGDSPLHF. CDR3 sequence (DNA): TGTGCCAGCAGCAGATACGGGACAGGGGGTGACTCACCCCTCCACTTT.

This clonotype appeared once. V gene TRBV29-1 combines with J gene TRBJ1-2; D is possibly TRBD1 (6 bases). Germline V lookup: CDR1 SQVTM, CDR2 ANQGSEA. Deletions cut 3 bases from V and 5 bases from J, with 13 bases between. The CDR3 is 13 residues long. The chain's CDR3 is CSVDSGGEYGYTF. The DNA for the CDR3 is TGCAGCGTTGATAGTGGGGGCGAATATGGCTACACCTTC.

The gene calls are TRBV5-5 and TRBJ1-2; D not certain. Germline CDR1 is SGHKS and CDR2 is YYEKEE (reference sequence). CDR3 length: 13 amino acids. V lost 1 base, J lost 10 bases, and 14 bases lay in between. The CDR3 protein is CASSLRFHSPYTF. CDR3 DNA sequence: TGTGCCAGCAGCTTGAGATTTCATTCCCCCTACACCTTC.

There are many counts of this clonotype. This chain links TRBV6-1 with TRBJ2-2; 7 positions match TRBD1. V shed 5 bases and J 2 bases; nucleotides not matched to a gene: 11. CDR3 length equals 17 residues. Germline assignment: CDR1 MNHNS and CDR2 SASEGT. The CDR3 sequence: CASSPGTDYLNTGELFF. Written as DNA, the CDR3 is TGTGCCAGCAGTCCAGGGACAGACTATCTCAACACCGGGGAGCTGTTTTTT.

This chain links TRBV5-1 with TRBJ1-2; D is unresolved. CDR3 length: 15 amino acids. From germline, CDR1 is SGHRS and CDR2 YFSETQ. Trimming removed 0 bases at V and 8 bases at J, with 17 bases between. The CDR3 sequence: CASSLEDTRAGGYTF. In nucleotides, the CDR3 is TGCGCCAGCAGCTTGGAAGACACCCGAGCGGGCGGCTACACCTTC.

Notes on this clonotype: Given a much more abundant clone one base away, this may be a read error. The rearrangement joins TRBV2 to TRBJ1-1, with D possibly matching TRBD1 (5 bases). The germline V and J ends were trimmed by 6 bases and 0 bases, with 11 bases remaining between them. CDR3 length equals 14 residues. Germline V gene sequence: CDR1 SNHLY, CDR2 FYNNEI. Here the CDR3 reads CASRGKGMNTEAFF. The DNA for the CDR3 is TGTGCCAGCAGGGGTAAGGGGATGAACACTGAAGCTTTCTTT.

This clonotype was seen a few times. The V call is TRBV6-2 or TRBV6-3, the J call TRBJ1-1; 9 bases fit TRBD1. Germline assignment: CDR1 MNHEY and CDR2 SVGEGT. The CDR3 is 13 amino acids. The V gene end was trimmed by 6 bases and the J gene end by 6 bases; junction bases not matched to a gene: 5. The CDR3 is CASRPDRGSEAFF. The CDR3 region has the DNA TGTGCCAGCAGACCGGACAGGGGCTCTGAAGCTTTCTTT.

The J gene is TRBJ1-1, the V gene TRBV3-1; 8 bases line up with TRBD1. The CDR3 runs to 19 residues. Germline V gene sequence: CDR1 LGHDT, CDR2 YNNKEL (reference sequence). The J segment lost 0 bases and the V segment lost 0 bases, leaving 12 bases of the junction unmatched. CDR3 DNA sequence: TGTGCCAGCAGCCAAGATATCCCGACAGGGGCCAGCATGAACACTGAAGCTTTCTTT. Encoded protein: CASSQDIPTGASMNTEAFF.

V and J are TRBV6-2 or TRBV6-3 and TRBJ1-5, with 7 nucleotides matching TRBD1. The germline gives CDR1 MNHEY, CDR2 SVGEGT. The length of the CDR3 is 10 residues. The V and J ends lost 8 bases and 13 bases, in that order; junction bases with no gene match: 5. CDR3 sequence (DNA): TGTGCCAGCGGAGAGGGGGCTCAGCATTTT. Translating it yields CASGEGAQHF.

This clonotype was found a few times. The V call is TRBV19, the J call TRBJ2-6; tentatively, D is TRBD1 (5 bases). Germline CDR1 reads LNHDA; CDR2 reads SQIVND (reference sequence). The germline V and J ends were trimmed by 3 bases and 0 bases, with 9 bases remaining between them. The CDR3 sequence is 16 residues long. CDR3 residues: CASSIPQGSGANVLTF. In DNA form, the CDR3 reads TGTGCCAGTAGTATCCCCCAGGGCTCTGGGGCCAACGTCCTGACTTTC.

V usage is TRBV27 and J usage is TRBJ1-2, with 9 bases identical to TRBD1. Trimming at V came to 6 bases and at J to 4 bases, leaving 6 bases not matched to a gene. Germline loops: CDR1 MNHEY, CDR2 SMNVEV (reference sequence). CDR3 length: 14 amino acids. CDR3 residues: CASRDTGGSYGYTF. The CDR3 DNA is TGTGCCAGCAGAGATACAGGGGGCTCCTATGGCTACACCTTC.

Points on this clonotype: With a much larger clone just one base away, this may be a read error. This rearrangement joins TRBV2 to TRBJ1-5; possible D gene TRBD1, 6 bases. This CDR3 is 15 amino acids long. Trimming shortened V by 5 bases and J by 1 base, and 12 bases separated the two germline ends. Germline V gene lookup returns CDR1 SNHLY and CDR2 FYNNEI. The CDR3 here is CASSILGQSNQPQHF. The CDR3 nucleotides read TGTGCCAGCAGTATATTAGGACAGAGCAATCAGCCCCAGCATTTT.

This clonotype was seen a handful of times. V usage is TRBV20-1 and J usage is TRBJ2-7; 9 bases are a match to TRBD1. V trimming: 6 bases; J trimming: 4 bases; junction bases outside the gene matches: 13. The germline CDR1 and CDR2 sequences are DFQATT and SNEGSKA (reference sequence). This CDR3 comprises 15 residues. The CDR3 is CSAIPEPGQGYEQYF. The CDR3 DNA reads TGCAGTGCCATTCCCGAGCCAGGACAGGGGTACGAGCAGTACTTC.

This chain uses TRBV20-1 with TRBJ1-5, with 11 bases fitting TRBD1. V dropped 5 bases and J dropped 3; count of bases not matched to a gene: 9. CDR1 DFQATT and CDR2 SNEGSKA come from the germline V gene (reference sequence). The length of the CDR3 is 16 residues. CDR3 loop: CSALRRTGGPNQPQHF. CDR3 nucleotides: TGCAGTGCTCTTCGGAGGACAGGGGGCCCCAATCAGCCCCAGCATTTT.

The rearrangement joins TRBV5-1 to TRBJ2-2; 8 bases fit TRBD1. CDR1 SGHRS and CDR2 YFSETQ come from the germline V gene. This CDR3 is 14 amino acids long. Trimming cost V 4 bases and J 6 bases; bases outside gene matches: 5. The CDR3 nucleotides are TGCGCCAGCAGCGCGGGACAGGTGGCCGGGGAGCTGTTTTTT. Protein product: CASSAGQVAGELFF.